Below are 27 T cell receptor beta chains sequenced from a single sample in a study of shared clonotypes between healthy human individuals. Profiled with immunoSEQ multiplex PCR; TCRdb holds only in-frame clones, not every one. The sample lists 2 million to 2.5 million clones; 95% were seen once. Sequenced input: naive CD4+ T cells sorted from blood. Subset indicated: CD45RA+ positively selected. These receptor sequences come from a man in his late teens or twenties in good health.

This clone showed up just once. The chain employs TRBV5-1 and TRBJ1-5; D remains ambiguous. V lost 2 bases and J lost 0, with 9 bases in between. CDR1 SGHRS and CDR2 YFSETQ come from the germline V gene. CDR3 length: 15 residues. The DNA of the CDR3 is TGCGCCAGCAGCTTATATGGGGATAGCAATCAGCCCCAGCATTTT. This gives the protein CASSLYGDSNQPQHF.

The chain links TRBV11-2 to TRBJ1-5; 9 nucleotides agree with TRBD1. The CDR3 runs 13 residues. The germline gives CDR1 SGHAT, CDR2 FQNNGV. After removal of 5 bases from V and 7 bases from J, the junction contained 3 bases not matched to a gene. The CDR3 loop is CASSADRGQPQHF. CDR3 sequence (DNA): TGTGCCAGCAGCGCGGACAGGGGACAGCCCCAGCATTTT.

This chain connects TRBV11-2 to TRBJ1-3; 8 positions agree with TRBD1. The V gene end was trimmed by 3 bases and the J gene end by 3 bases; junction bases not matched to a gene: 7. The germline CDR1 and CDR2 sequences are SGHAT and FQNNGV. This CDR3 spans 16 amino acids. The CDR3 sequence: CASSFEGQVYGNTIYF. The DNA of the CDR3 is TGTGCCAGCAGCTTTGAGGGACAGGTATATGGAAACACCATATATTTT.

This sequence joins TRBV7-8 and TRBJ2-3; D is unresolved. Germline V gene lookup returns CDR1 SGHVS and CDR2 FQNEAQ. The CDR3 runs to 16 residues. Trimming left V 2 bases short and J 3 bases short, with 15 bases between. The CDR3 nucleotides read TGTGCCAGCAGCTTAATGGGGTCTAGTAGGACAGATACGCAGTATTTT. Protein product: CASSLMGSSRTDTQYF. The variable domain in full, completed from reference TRBV7-8 and TRBJ2-3, reads GAGVSQSPRYKVAKRGQDVALRCDPISGHVSLFWYQQALGQGPEFLTYFQNEAQLDKSGLPSDRFFAERPEGSVSTLKIQRTQQEDSAVYLCASSLMGSSRTDTQYFGPGTRLTVL.

The chain uses TRBV5-4 and TRBJ2-7; weak D call: TRBD2 (5 bases). The CDR3 runs 13 residues. The germline V and J ends were trimmed by 2 bases and 7 bases, with 13 bases remaining between them. Germline CDR1 SGHNT, CDR2 YYREEE (reference sequence). The CDR3 loop is CASSLSTAGEQYF. CDR3 DNA sequence: TGTGCCAGCAGCTTATCGACCGCGGGTGAGCAGTACTTC.

The V and J genes are TRBV11-1 and TRBJ2-1, with D perhaps matching TRBD2 (5 bases). With 2 bases removed from V and 0 bases from J, the gap between germline ends came to 8 bases. CDR3 size: 15 residues. Germline values: CDR1 SGHAT, CDR2 FQDESV (reference sequence). For the CDR3, the DNA is TGTGCCAGCAGCTTACCGGGGTCCTCCTACAATGAGCAGTTCTTC. As protein: CASSLPGSSYNEQFF. The complete variable domain, with remaining parts taken from reference TRBV11-1 and TRBJ2-1, reads EAEVAQSPRYKITEKSQAVAFWCDPISGHATLYWYRQILGQGPELLVQFQDESVVDDSQLPKDRFSAERLKGVDSTLKIQPAELGDSAMYLCASSLPGSSYNEQFFGPGTRLTVL.

The chain links TRBV11-2 to TRBJ1-4, with D possibly TRBD1 on 5 matching bases. The V end was cut by 5 bases, the J end by 5 bases, with 18 bases between. Germline loops: CDR1 SGHAT, CDR2 FQNNGV. This CDR3 is 16 amino acids long. The CDR3 coding sequence is TGTGCCAGCAGCACTTTCCGGGAGGGGAAAAATGAAAAACTGTTTTTT. Amino acid sequence: CASSTFREGKNEKLFF.

V and J are TRBV6-6 and TRBJ2-7; D might be TRBD1 or TRBD2, each matching 5 bases. Trimming removed 5 bases from V and 6 bases from J, with 23 bases in between. In germline, CDR1 is MNHNY, CDR2 SVGAGI (reference sequence). The CDR3 has 16 residues. The CDR3, as DNA: TGTGCCAGCAGTCCGATTGGGCCAGAAGCGAGGGGCGAGCAGTACTTC. This translates into CASSPIGPEARGEQYF.

The rearrangement links TRBV6-6 to TRBJ1-1; D possibly corresponds to TRBD1 (6 bases). CDR1 and CDR2 from the germline V gene are MNHNY and SVGAGI (reference sequence). This CDR3 is 12 amino acids long. The CDR3 DNA reads TGTGCAGCGGGGGGCCTGAGCACTGAAGCTTTCTTT. Translation: CAAGGLSTEAFF.

This clone came up a few times. At the DNA level, this CDR3 is encoded by other sequences in the same sample as well. CDR3 coding DNA: TGTGCCAGCAGCGTAGTCTACGAGCAGTACTTC. Translating it yields CASSVVYEQYF. The chain recombines TRBV2 with TRBJ2-7; no firm D call. This CDR3 is built from 11 residues. Deletions cut 6 bases from V and 3 bases from J, with 6 bases between. From germline, CDR1 is SNHLY and CDR2 FYNNEI.

This clone occurred once. Other DNA sequences in this specimen translate into the identical CDR3. The chain couples TRBV5-1 to TRBJ2-1, with TRBD2 as a possible D gene (5 bases). The germline V gene encodes CDR1 SGHRS and CDR2 YFSETQ. This CDR3 has 15 residues. The V and J ends lost 2 bases and 0 bases respectively, with 9 bases between them. The chain's CDR3 is CASSLAGLSYNEQFF. CDR3 in DNA: TGCGCCAGCAGCTTAGCAGGACTCTCCTACAATGAGCAGTTCTTC.

The V call is TRBV11-2, the J call TRBJ1-6; D perhaps matches TRBD1 (5 bases). The V and J ends lost 5 bases and 5 bases respectively, with 16 bases between them. The germline V gene has CDR1 SGHAT and CDR2 FQNNGV. The CDR3 sequence is 16 residues long. The CDR3 region has the DNA TGTGCCAGCAGCCCCTGGCTTGCAGGGAATAATTCACCCCTCCACTTT. It is translated as CASSPWLAGNNSPLHF.

The chain carries TRBV10-2 and TRBJ2-2, with D possibly being TRBD2 (5 bases). Germline loops: CDR1 WSHSY, CDR2 SAAADI. V lost 0 bases and J 4 bases, leaving 9 bases between the germline ends. CDR3 length: 15 amino acids. Here the CDR3 reads CASSESGLPTGELFF. The CDR3 bases are TGCGCCAGCAGTGAGTCAGGACTCCCCACCGGGGAGCTGTTTTTT.

The chain links TRBV6-5 to TRBJ1-1; maybe TRBD1 (6 bases). Deletions cut 10 bases from V and 3 bases from J, with 15 bases between. The CDR3 sequence is 13 residues long. CDR1 is MNHEY, CDR2 SVGAGI, per germline. The CDR3 DNA reads TGTGCCACGGGGCGGGGGCGCGACACTGAAGCTTTCTTT. The encoded protein is CATGRGRDTEAFF.

With respect to this clone: The germline gene is not matched at one end of the junction; a read error may be the cause. Other DNA sequences of this sample code for an identical CDR3. The chain uses TRBV9 and TRBJ1-5; D gene ambiguous. This CDR3 region has 17 residues. The germline V gene has CDR1 SGDLS and CDR2 YYNGEE. The CDR3 reads CASSVYMSWWGNQPQHF. The CDR3 DNA reads as TGCGCCAGCAGCGTCTACATGAGCTGGTGGGGAAATCAGCCCCAGCATTTT. Drawing the rest from reference TRBV9 and TRBJ1-5, the complete variable domain is DSGVTQTPKHLITATGQRVTLRCSPRSGDLSVYWYQQSLDQGLQFLIQYYNGEERAKGNILERFSAQQFPDLHSELNLSSLELGDSALYFCASSVYMSWWGNQPQHFGDGTRLSIL.

The chain links TRBV6-5 to TRBJ2-7; TRBD2 matches at 7 bases. Trimming took 0 bases from V and 4 from J; bases not matched to a gene: 9. Germline V lookup: CDR1 MNHEY, CDR2 SVGAGI. The CDR3 has 16 residues. DNA for the CDR3: TGTGCCAGCAGTTACTCGACTAGCCAGGTGGCATACGAGCAGTACTTC. Its translation is CASSYSTSQVAYEQYF.

On this clone itself: Other DNA sequences within the sample encode an identical CDR3. V usage is TRBV18 and J usage is TRBJ1-6; unclear D gene. This CDR3 is built from 12 residues. V lost 5 bases, J lost 7 bases, and 6 bases lay in between. Germline V lookup: CDR1 KGHSH, CDR2 LQKENI. As DNA, the CDR3 is TGTGCCAGCTCATCAGGAAATTCACCCCTCCACTTT. It codes for CASSSGNSPLHF. Variable domain in full (rest from reference TRBV18 and TRBJ1-6): NAGVMQNPRHLVRRRGQEARLRCSPMKGHSHVYWYRQLPEEGLKFMVYLQKENIIDESGMPKERFSAEFPKEGPSILRIQQVVRGDSAAYFCASSSGNSPLHFGNGTRLTVT.

The J gene is TRBJ1-3, the V gene TRBV7-2; maybe TRBD1 (6 bases). Germline V gives CDR1 SGHTA, CDR2 FQGNSA. The CDR3 consists of 16 residues. Trimming shortened V by 3 bases and J by 7 bases, and 19 bases separated the two germline ends. DNA of the CDR3: TGTGCCAGCAGCTTGGGGGCCCAGGGCCCCTGGAACACCATATATTTT. Translated, it gives CASSLGAQGPWNTIYF.

This clone was seen once. The rearrangement uses TRBV9 and TRBJ2-2; 10 bases are a match to TRBD2. This CDR3 spans 15 amino acids. Germline V gene data show CDR1 as SGDLS and CDR2 as YYNGEE. With 3 bases clipped from V and 4 bases from J, the junction kept 3 bases outside the gene matches. CDR3 sequence reads: CASSALAGSTGELFF. The CDR3 bases are TGTGCCAGCAGCGCACTAGCGGGGTCCACCGGGGAGCTGTTTTTT. The whole variable domain, filled in from reference TRBV9 and TRBJ2-2, reads DSGVTQTPKHLITATGQRVTLRCSPRSGDLSVYWYQQSLDQGLQFLIQYYNGEERAKGNILERFSAQQFPDLHSELNLSSLELGDSALYFCASSALAGSTGELFFGEGSRLTVL.

This sequence joins TRBV5-1 and TRBJ1-6, with D unclear. This CDR3 comprises 14 residues. Germline CDR1 and CDR2: SGHRS and YFSETQ. The V gene lost 0 bases and the J gene lost 10 bases, with 11 bases spanning the gap. The CDR3 spells CASSLAPLGSPLHF. CDR3 bases: TGCGCCAGCAGCTTGGCCCCACTGGGATCACCCCTCCACTTT.

This chain connects TRBV4-1 to TRBJ2-5; tentative D call: TRBD1 (6 bases). CDR3 length: 17 amino acids. V lost 0 bases to trimming and J lost 5 bases, with 19 bases between them. Germline V gene lookup returns CDR1 MGHRA and CDR2 YSYEKL. CDR3 protein: CASSQDRDINGWETQYF. CDR3 DNA: TGCGCCAGCAGCCAAGACCGGGACATCAATGGCTGGGAGACCCAGTACTTC.

The chain couples TRBV30 to TRBJ2-2; TRBD2 matches 8 bases. This CDR3 comprises 14 residues. From germline, CDR1 is GTSNPN and CDR2 SVGIG (reference sequence). With 0 bases clipped from V and 4 bases from J, the junction kept 1 base outside the gene matches. The CDR3 reads CAWSVLAATGELFF. CDR3 bases: TGTGCCTGGAGTGTACTAGCGGCCACCGGGGAGCTGTTTTTT. Looking up the rest from reference TRBV30 and TRBJ2-2 gives the full variable domain: SQTIHQWPATLVQPVGSPLSLECTVEGTSNPNLYWYRQAAGRGLQLLFYSVGIGQISSEVPQNLSASRPQDRQFILSSKKLLLSDSGFYLCAWSVLAATGELFFGEGSRLTVL.

The chain links TRBV30 to TRBJ2-1, with D unclear. Germline CDR1 reads GTSNPN; CDR2 reads SVGIG (reference sequence). Trimming removed 2 bases from V and 6 bases from J, with 11 bases in between. The CDR3 covers 13 residues. The CDR3 here is CAWSIEGSNEQFF. The CDR3 DNA is TGTGCCTGGAGTATAGAAGGCTCCAATGAGCAGTTCTTC.

The rearrangement uses TRBV6-6 and TRBJ1-3; D is unclear. CDR1 is MNHNY and CDR2 is SVGAGI in the germline V gene (reference sequence). Between the trimmed V and J ends, which lost 8 bases and 4 bases, there was a span of 12 bases. This CDR3 spans 13 amino acids. The CDR3 DNA is TGTGCCAGCCTAAGAGAAGGCGGAAACACCATATATTTT. Amino acids: CASLREGGNTIYF.

The chain couples TRBV30 to TRBJ1-1; 9 bases match TRBD1. Germline CDR1 is GTSNPN and CDR2 is SVGIG (reference sequence). The V and J ends lost 1 base and 5 bases, in that order; junction bases with no gene match: 5. The CDR3 consists of 14 residues. This CDR3 reads CAWSGQGVMTEAFF. Written as DNA, the CDR3 is TGTGCCTGGAGTGGACAGGGGGTAATGACTGAAGCTTTCTTT.

This chain connects TRBV6-5 to TRBJ2-7; possibly TRBD2 for D (5 bases). This CDR3 has 14 residues. In germline, CDR1 is MNHEY, CDR2 SVGAGI. V gave up 0 bases and J gave up 7 bases, with 13 bases separating them. The DNA of the CDR3 is TGTGCCAGCAGTTACTCTAAAGTGACGGGGGAGCAGTACTTC. Protein product: CASSYSKVTGEQYF.

The chain combines TRBV25-1 with TRBJ1-2, with D possibly matching TRBD1 (5 bases). The CDR3 spans 13 residues. The V gene's germline CDR1 is MGHDK and CDR2 SYGVNS. Trimming removed 6 bases from V and 4 bases from J, with 12 bases in between. As DNA, the CDR3 is TGTGCCAGCAGGGCAGCGAGGGGCTATGGCTACACCTTC. The encoded protein is CASRAARGYGYTF.